This TCR beta chain is from a study of response to subunit inactivated influenza vaccine. General observations from the study: Authors suggested each seasonal influenza vaccination recruits few new T cells.

MiXCR, run by TCRdb on the RT-PCR reads, gives a single entry per CDR3 protein. Here the sample spans more than 450,000 distinct CDR3 sequences, less than 8% being singletons. Turning to this clonotype: The target antigen is unknown.

The V and J ends lost 3 bases and 1 base respectively, with 12 bases between them. The CDR3 spans 15 residues. From germline, CDR1 is MDHEN and CDR2 SYDVKM. The genes are TRBV28 and TRBJ1-1; a weak D match, TRBD1 (5 bases). Source: PBMCs from blood, taken around 2 years after vaccination. The origin of this receptor is a man aged 50 to 69 who received an inactivated influenza vaccine. CDR3 DNA sequence: TGTGCCAGCAGTTTCTCGGGGGTTAGGAACACTGAAGCTTTCTTT. Protein product: CASSFSGVRNTEAFF. Full variable domain (rest looked up from reference TRBV28 and TRBJ1-1): DVKVTQSSRYLVKRTGEKVFLECVQDMDHENMFWYRQDPGLGLRLIYFSYDVKMKEKGDIPEGYSVSREKKERFSLILESASTNQTSMYLCASSFSGVRNTEAFFGQGTRLTVV.